This T cell receptor beta chain stems from a study of blood T cell repertoires in COVID-19. Study information: The analysed material was cDNA or gDNA that came from T cells, B-cell-depleted T cells, or PBMCs.

TCRdb's copy holds only in-frame clones and misses some; the assay was immunoSEQ multiplex PCR. This repertoire shows hundreds of thousands of clones, 85% to 90% found once; its top ten account for 2.4%. Adults between roughly 18 and 95 years of age took part from about two dozen US areas. Donors were grouped by their self-reported clinical history. Recovered participants had two consecutive negative NP/OP PCR tests, healthcare professional clearance, or symptom resolution. Sequenced sample: PBMCs or T cells enriched from blood (not recorded which). This clonotype originated in a woman between 18 and 30 years old who had recovered from COVID-19.

The CDR3 reads CASNRQAEAFF. The CDR3 DNA reads as TGCGCCAGCAATCGACAGGCTGAAGCTTTCTTT. The chain recombines TRBV23-1 with TRBJ1-1; the D gene is possibly TRBD1 (6 bases). Being an ORF, TRBV23-1 has a function that is uncertain. The CDR3 is made up of 11 amino acids. The germline V and J ends were trimmed by 7 bases and 6 bases, with 9 bases remaining between them.